Below, one T cell receptor (beta chain) is given with its context. The data derive from a study of Ad26.COV2.S vaccination and SARS-CoV-2 variants. Stated treatment: around 19 received Ad26.COV2.S at low or high dose, single or two shots; 5 received placebo; per-sample allocation not given. Day 63 following the first vaccine or placebo injection was when the samples were taken. Germline CDR1 reads SQVTM; CDR2 reads ANQGSEA. The CDR3 extends over 13 amino acids. Germline trimming cut 4 bases from V and 12 bases from J; bases unmatched to any gene: 11. The assay was immunoSEQ multiplex PCR, and TCRdb's table has in-frame clones only and misses some. Of approximately 300,000 clones listed, about 82% were seen once; the top ten hold around 2%.

This sequence joins TRBV29-1 and TRBJ2-1; 8 bases agree with TRBD1. The source of this sequence is a person between 18 and 65 years old who received the Ad26.COV2.S COVID-19 vaccine or a placebo. The sample was peripheral blood, taken in a trial of Ad26.COV2.S vaccine versus placebo. CDR3 nucleotides: TGCAGCGTTGCGGGACAGGCGGCCCCGGGGCAGTTCTTC. Translated, it gives CSVAGQAAPGQFF.